One sample yielded the 27 T cell receptor beta chains listed below, sequenced in a study of early T cells in non-severe SARS-CoV-2 infection. TCRdb passed the 5' RACE reads through MiXCR, listing each CDR3 protein once. Of around 100,000 distinct CDR3 sequences in the sample, over 10% were seen once. The material sequenced was whole blood. The source of these receptors is an adult who was a healthcare worker with PCR-confirmed SARS-CoV-2 infection or an uninfected control (not recorded which).

The V gene is TRBV2, the J gene TRBJ2-4; D possibly corresponds to TRBD1 (5 bases). CDR3 length: 15 residues. V lost 3 bases and J lost 0, with 9 bases in between. The germline CDR1 and CDR2 sequences are SNHLY and FYNNEI. CDR3 protein: CASSDRDIAKNIQYF. CDR3 DNA sequence: TGTGCCAGCAGTGACAGGGATATAGCCAAAAACATTCAGTACTTC.

V usage is TRBV12-3 or TRBV12-4 and J usage is TRBJ2-7; D not resolved. This CDR3 comprises 11 residues. V was shortened by 5 bases and J by 6 bases, with 8 bases between the two germline ends. The CDR3 DNA is TGTGCCAGCAGTCCTGCCTCCGAGCAGTACTTC. This sequence encodes CASSPASEQYF.

The chain recombines TRBV5-1 with TRBJ2-7; D is possibly TRBD2 (5 bases). This CDR3 is built from 14 residues. Trimming left V 1 base short and J 3 bases short, with 11 bases between. Germline values: CDR1 SGHRS, CDR2 YFSETQ. In DNA form, the CDR3 reads TGCGCCAGCAGCTTGTCAACGGACTTCTACGAGCAGTACTTC. This codes for CASSLSTDFYEQYF.

This clonotype was detected a few times. This chain joins TRBV5-1 and TRBJ2-7; 8 positions match TRBD2. The CDR3 is 16 residues long. CDR1 and CDR2 (germline): SGHRS, YFSETQ. With 0 bases clipped from V and 4 bases from J, the junction kept 9 bases outside the gene matches. The DNA for the CDR3 is TGCGCCAGCAGCTTGGCGCTGGCGGGAGGTTATTACGAGCAGTACTTC. Protein: CASSLALAGGYYEQYF.

This clonotype was observed at least ten times. The chain links TRBV27 to TRBJ2-1; 14 nucleotides agree with TRBD2. Trimming removed 7 bases from V and 3 bases from J; junction bases left unmatched: 11. The CDR3 is made up of 18 amino acids. The germline V gene encodes CDR1 MNHEY and CDR2 SMNVEV (reference sequence). The CDR3 region is CASTKTSGRARIYNEQFF. CDR3 in DNA: TGTGCCAGCACCAAGACTAGCGGGAGGGCCAGGATCTACAATGAGCAGTTCTTC.

Within the sample, this clonotype is medium-sized. CDR3 residues: CSARGSGDEQFF. DNA of the CDR3: TGCAGCGCGCGGGGGTCTGGGGATGAGCAGTTCTTC. The rearrangement links TRBV29-1 to TRBJ2-1, with 7 bases lining up with TRBD2. Per germline, CDR1 SQVTM and CDR2 ANQGSEA. J lost 8 bases, V lost 7 bases, and 8 bases had no gene match. The CDR3 extends over 12 amino acids.

A few counts support this clonotype. This chain links TRBV7-2 with TRBJ2-5; D gene unclear. With 4 bases removed from V and 7 bases from J, the gap between germline ends came to 10 bases. CDR1 and CDR2 (germline): SGHTA, FQGNSA. This CDR3 has 12 residues. The DNA of the CDR3 is TGTGCCAGCAGCTCCCCCACGGGGACCCAGTACTTC. Residues: CASSSPTGTQYF.

This chain uses TRBV7-2 with TRBJ1-2; 8 bases agree with TRBD1. With V trimmed by 5 bases and J by 4 bases, 6 bases remained unmatched. This CDR3 contains 14 residues. Germline assignment: CDR1 SGHTA and CDR2 FQGNSA. CDR3 residues: CASSPRTGTYGYTF. DNA of the CDR3: TGTGCCAGCAGCCCCCGGACAGGGACCTATGGCTACACCTTC.

This clonotype was seen a handful of times. CDR3 sequence reads: CASSSPSVAPLHF. DNA for the CDR3: TGTGCCAGCAGTTCCCCCTCGGTGGCACCCCTCCACTTT. The chain recombines TRBV28 with TRBJ1-6; D uncertain. The germline V gene encodes CDR1 MDHEN and CDR2 SYDVKM. V was clipped by 4 bases and J by 11 bases, with 12 bases between them. The CDR3 consists of 13 residues.

The chain recombines TRBV20-1 with TRBJ1-4; tentatively, D is TRBD1 (5 bases). CDR1 is DFQATT, CDR2 SNEGSKA, per germline (reference sequence). V lost 5 bases and J lost 5, with 15 bases in between. The CDR3 totals 14 residues. CDR3 in DNA: TGCAGTGCTGTCCCGGCAGGGAGCAATGAAAAACTGTTTTTT. This sequence encodes CSAVPAGSNEKLFF.

This clonotype was recorded a few times. V usage is TRBV28 and J usage is TRBJ1-2; D is perhaps TRBD1 (6 bases). The V gene's germline CDR1 is MDHEN and CDR2 SYDVKM. V was clipped by 5 bases and J by 4 bases, with 11 bases between them. CDR3 length: 13 residues. CDR3 in DNA: TGTGCCAGCAGTCCGGACAGCCTCTATGGCTACACCTTC. Its protein is CASSPDSLYGYTF.

V usage is TRBV6-5 and J usage is TRBJ2-7; 8 bases are a match to TRBD2. Germline values: CDR1 MNHEY, CDR2 SVGAGI. V lost 5 bases and J lost 3; bases outside the gene matches: 15. The CDR3 sequence is 17 residues long. In DNA, the CDR3 is TGTGCCAGCAGTCACTACGTCAGCGGGAGTCGCGGCTACGAGCAGTACTTC. Translation: CASSHYVSGSRGYEQYF.

As regards this clonotype: With a much larger clone just one base away, this may be a read error. V gene TRBV7-9 combines with J gene TRBJ1-1; D call uncertain. CDR1 SEHNR and CDR2 FQNEAQ come from the germline V gene (reference sequence). Trimming took 5 bases from V and 2 from J, leaving 3 bases between them. The CDR3 is 11 residues long. The CDR3 DNA reads as TGTGCCAGCAGCAAAAACACTGAAGCTTTCTTT. This gives the protein CASSKNTEAFF.

This clonotype has at least ten counts. The rearrangement uses TRBV9 and TRBJ2-1; 9 bases fit TRBD2. Germline V lookup: CDR1 SGDLS, CDR2 YYNGEE. CDR3 length equals 15 residues. Unmatched junction bases numbered 0, after V lost 0 bases and J lost 2 bases. The CDR3 here is CASSVGLAAYNEQFF. DNA for the CDR3: TGTGCCAGCAGCGTAGGACTAGCGGCCTACAATGAGCAGTTCTTC.

The CDR3 spells CASSQAHISTDTQYF. CDR3 nucleotides: TGCGCCAGCAGCCAAGCGCACATAAGCACAGATACGCAGTATTTT. This chain uses TRBV4-3 with TRBJ2-3, with unresolved D. The CDR3 runs to 15 residues. CDR1 LGHNA and CDR2 YSLEER come from the germline V gene. Trimming left V 1 base short and J 0 bases short, with 8 bases between.

This clonotype was observed many times. This chain connects TRBV7-9 to TRBJ1-2; 8 bases are a match to TRBD1. The CDR3 totals 15 residues. Germline lookup yields CDR1 SEHNR and CDR2 FQNEAQ (reference sequence). The J segment lost 5 bases and the V segment lost 1 base, leaving 6 bases of the junction unmatched. For the CDR3, the DNA is TGTGCCAGCAGCTTAGTAGGGACAGGAGGGTATGGCTACACCTTC. This gives the protein CASSLVGTGGYGYTF.

A few counts support this clonotype. The chain is built from TRBV2 and TRBJ2-1; 7 nucleotides align to TRBD2. This CDR3 has 14 residues. V lost 4 bases, J lost 2 bases, and 2 bases stayed unmatched. Germline assignment: CDR1 SNHLY and CDR2 FYNNEI. DNA of the CDR3: TGTGCCAGCAGTGGCAGCGGGGCCTACAATGAGCAGTTCTTC. It translates to CASSGSGAYNEQFF.

The chain employs TRBV5-1 and TRBJ2-1; perhaps TRBD1 as D (6 bases). CDR3 length equals 17 residues. V lost 0 bases and J 6 bases, leaving 19 bases between the germline ends. Germline CDR1 SGHRS, CDR2 YFSETQ. CDR3 region: CASSLGTYRATSNEQFF. As DNA, the CDR3 is TGCGCCAGCAGCTTGGGGACTTACAGGGCAACTAGCAATGAGCAGTTCTTC.

The chain uses TRBV3-1 and TRBJ1-1; D is possibly TRBD1 (5 bases). CDR3 length: 13 amino acids. Trimming shortened V by 3 bases and J by 4 bases, and 9 bases separated the two germline ends. Germline V CDR1 and CDR2: LGHDT, YNNKEL (reference sequence). As DNA, the CDR3 is TGTGCCAGCAGCCACCAGGGAAGCACTGAAGCTTTCTTT. This codes for CASSHQGSTEAFF.

A few counts support this clonotype. The chain uses TRBV20-1 and TRBJ1-2, with 8 bases fitting TRBD1. This CDR3 spans 14 amino acids. V was pared by 5 bases and J by 3 bases, with 8 bases of the junction left unmatched. Germline V CDR1 and CDR2: DFQATT, SNEGSKA (reference sequence). CDR3 bases: TGCAGTGCTCGAAAGCCGGGACAGGACTATGGCTACACCTTC. Protein: CSARKPGQDYGYTF.

This clonotype was counted a few times. The rearrangement uses TRBV12-3 or TRBV12-4 and TRBJ2-1, with TRBD2 matching 7 bases. This CDR3 region has 14 residues. J was trimmed by 4 bases and V by 7 bases; bases with no gene match: 7. The CDR3: CASIAGGSYNEQFF. The CDR3, as DNA: TGTGCCAGCATTGCGGGCGGGAGTTACAATGAGCAGTTCTTC.

A few counts support this clonotype. V usage is TRBV4-1 and J usage is TRBJ2-2; 10 bases map to TRBD2. Trimming at V came to 3 bases and at J to 6 bases, leaving 22 bases not matched to a gene. Germline values: CDR1 MGHRA, CDR2 YSYEKL. The CDR3 has 21 amino acids. CDR3 in DNA: TGCGCCAGCAGCCATCCGACCCCCTCGAGCGGGAGGGCCCGACGGGCCGGGGAGCTGTTTTTT. This sequence encodes CASSHPTPSSGRARRAGELFF.

The rearrangement links TRBV20-1 to TRBJ2-1; tentatively, D is TRBD1 or TRBD2 (5 bases each). The CDR3 length is 10 residues. The V end lost 5 bases, the J end lost 10 bases, and 9 bases lay between the germline ends. Looked up from germline, CDR1 is DFQATT and CDR2 is SNEGSKA (reference sequence). For the CDR3, the DNA is TGCAGTGCTTTTGGGGGAGAGCAGTTCTTC. The encoded protein is CSAFGGEQFF.

This clonotype was observed at least ten times. The gene calls are TRBV12-3 or TRBV12-4 and TRBJ2-5; the D call may be TRBD1 or TRBD2 (5 bases each). The V end was cut by 3 bases, the J end by 7 bases, with 12 bases between. This CDR3 region has 13 residues. CDR3 nucleotide sequence: TGTGCCAGCAGTTTCACTAGGGACGGGACCCAGTACTTC. Protein: CASSFTRDGTQYF.

A word on this clonotype: The junction departs from germline at one end; a sequencing error may be responsible. The chain joins TRBV27 to TRBJ2-1; 7 bases line up with TRBD2. Germline assignment: CDR1 MNHEY and CDR2 SMNVEV (reference sequence). CDR3 length: 15 amino acids. CDR3 DNA: TGTGCCGGCAGTTCAGCTAGCGGTCCTGCGGGAGAGCAGTTCTTC. Translation: CAGSSASGPAGEQFF.

This clonotype was found a few times. This chain joins TRBV21-1 and TRBJ2-1; the table gives TRBD1 as D, unverified against the DNA. TRBV21-1 is termed a pseudogene. This CDR3 comprises 16 residues. The CDR3 sequence is CASSKVEMRGMNEQFF. CDR3 in DNA: TGTGCCAGCAGCAAAGTGGAGATGAGGGGCATGAATGAGCAGTTCTTC.

This clonotype was detected only a few times. The chain recombines TRBV28 with TRBJ1-3, with no clear D. V was cut by 2 bases and J by 4 bases, with 12 bases left in between. CDR3 length equals 15 residues. The germline V gene encodes CDR1 MDHEN and CDR2 SYDVKM. This CDR3 is CASSLRAAGGNTIYF. CDR3 DNA sequence: TGTGCCAGCAGTTTACGGGCTGCCGGAGGAAACACCATATATTTT.